The 28 T cell receptor beta chains presented below share a single source sample, sequenced in a study of blood T cells in healthy people across ages. A second PCR, run for roughly 7 to 11 cycles, used a sample-barcoded 5' primer plus a J-beta primer mix. TCRdb processed the 5' RACE reads anew with MiXCR; each CDR3 protein has one entry. The sample consists of over 1.5 million distinct CDR3 sequences, less than 50% of them appearing once. Source material: blood. The receptors come from a woman in her thirties or forties in good health.

V usage is TRBV7-9 and J usage is TRBJ2-7; D possibly corresponds to TRBD2 (7 bases). The CDR3 is 14 residues long. In germline, CDR1 is SEHNR, CDR2 FQNEAQ (reference sequence). V was trimmed by 3 bases and J by 5 bases, leaving 14 bases between them. The CDR3 bases are TGTGCCAGCAGCTTGGGGAGGGGACATCACGAGCAGTACTTC. It translates to CASSLGRGHHEQYF.

The chain recombines TRBV7-2 with TRBJ2-1; 7 bases are a match to TRBD2. Trimming took 2 bases from V and 3 from J; bases not matched to a gene: 10. Germline-derived CDR1 and CDR2 are SGHTA and FQGNSA. The CDR3 is 17 residues long. CDR3 DNA sequence: TGTGCCAGCAGCTTAAGGTCCGCTAGCGGTATCTACAATGAGCAGTTCTTC. Its protein is CASSLRSASGIYNEQFF.

The chain has TRBV28 and TRBJ2-7; either TRBD1 or TRBD2 may fit D (5 bases each). Trimming pared 6 bases from V and 10 bases from J, leaving 19 bases between. The CDR3 contains 13 residues. Germline CDR1 MDHEN, CDR2 SYDVKM. The CDR3 DNA sequence: TGTGCCAGCAGAACCACCGGGACCCCCGTCCAGTACTTC. Its translation: CASRTTGTPVQYF.

On this clonotype: Here the CDR3 omits its conserved ending phenylalanine or tryptophan, so a read error is the likely source. V and J are TRBV5-1 and TRBJ2-7; the D is unclear. This CDR3 is 15 amino acids long. Germline V gives CDR1 SGHRS, CDR2 YFSETQ. Deletions cut 5 bases from V and 3 bases from J, with 18 bases between. The CDR3 DNA follows: TGCGCCAGCAGTTCGAAGGCAGGTACCGTCTACGAGCAGTACATC. Its protein product is CASSSKAGTVYEQYI.

The chain uses TRBV6-2 or TRBV6-3 and TRBJ1-2; D gene ambiguous. This CDR3 spans 15 amino acids. The V end was cut by 2 bases, the J end by 4 bases, with 14 bases between. Germline CDR1 is MNHEY and CDR2 is SVGEGT. CDR3 sequence reads: CASSYEASELYGYTF. The CDR3 nucleotides read TGTGCCAGCAGTTACGAGGCATCCGAACTCTATGGCTACACCTTC.

This clonotype was seen a handful of times. This chain connects TRBV5-5 to TRBJ2-1; possibly TRBD1 or TRBD2 for D (5 bases each). This CDR3 region has 15 residues. Germline-derived CDR1 and CDR2 are SGHKS and YYEKEE (reference sequence). Trimming removed 5 bases from V and 6 bases from J, with 18 bases in between. In nucleotides, the CDR3 is TGTGCCAGCAGGACGGGACGAGGGTTTGGCAATGAGCAGTTCTTC. Encoded protein: CASRTGRGFGNEQFF.

J is TRBJ2-7 and V is TRBV5-1, with TRBD1 identical over 8 bases. CDR1 and CDR2 (germline): SGHRS, YFSETQ. Germline trimming cut 5 bases from V and 6 bases from J; bases unmatched to any gene: 7. The CDR3 runs 13 residues. CDR3 region: CASSWAGGSEQYF. The CDR3 nucleotides read TGCGCCAGCAGTTGGGCAGGGGGCAGCGAGCAGTACTTC. Full variable domain (outside the CDR3, taken from reference TRBV5-1 and TRBJ2-7): KAGVTQTPRYLIKTRGQQVTLSCSPISGHRSVSWYQQTPGQGLQFLFEYFSETQRNKGNFPGRFSGRQFSNSRSEMNVSTLELGDSALYLCASSWAGGSEQYFGPGTRLTVT.

The J gene is TRBJ1-2, the V gene TRBV12-3 or TRBV12-4, with TRBD1 matching 10 bases. The CDR3 consists of 13 residues. Germline trimming cut 6 bases from V and 5 bases from J; bases unmatched to any gene: 3. CDR3 residues: CASRTGGEYGYTF. The CDR3 bases are TGTGCCAGCAGGACAGGGGGCGAATATGGCTACACCTTC.

The chain combines TRBV4-2 with TRBJ1-2; TRBD1 aligns across 9 bases. V lost 0 bases, J lost 5 bases, and 10 bases stayed unmatched. Germline values: CDR1 LGHNA, CDR2 YNFKEQ. There are 17 residues in the CDR3. The CDR3 DNA reads as TGTGCCAGCAGCCAAGATCCCGGCCGGGACAGGGCTTATGGCTACACCTTC. Translated: CASSQDPGRDRAYGYTF.

The chain employs TRBV7-2 and TRBJ2-7; 10 bases are a match to TRBD2. The DNA end favors TRBJ2-1, so the J call may be wrong. CDR3 length: 14 residues. In germline, CDR1 is SGHTA, CDR2 FQGNSA. Written as DNA, the CDR3 is TGTGCCAGCAGCCCCGCGGGACTAGCGAACCTGCAGTTCTTC. This gives the protein CASSPAGLANLQFF.

This clonotype was counted only a few times. This rearrangement joins TRBV29-1 to TRBJ1-2; D is unresolved. Between the trimmed V and J ends, which lost 2 bases and 4 bases, there was a span of 8 bases. This CDR3 comprises 12 residues. Germline loops: CDR1 SQVTM, CDR2 ANQGSEA. CDR3: CSVELGGYGYTF. In DNA form, the CDR3 reads TGCAGCGTTGAATTGGGAGGCTATGGCTACACCTTC.

The chain uses TRBV9 and TRBJ2-5, with 10 bases fitting TRBD1. CDR1 is SGDLS, CDR2 YYNGEE, per germline. The CDR3 has 15 residues. The V segment lost 4 bases and the J segment 5 bases; nucleotides outside the gene matches: 8. The DNA for the CDR3 is TGTGCCAGCAGCCCCGAGACAGGGGGCATCGAGACCCAGTACTTC. Its protein is CASSPETGGIETQYF.

The chain links TRBV2 to TRBJ1-2; no definite D call. Looked up from germline, CDR1 is SNHLY and CDR2 is FYNNEI. Trimming removed 6 bases at V and 2 bases at J, with 16 bases between. The CDR3 runs to 15 residues. This CDR3 reads CASRDPGDANYGYTF. In DNA, the CDR3 is TGTGCCAGCAGGGACCCCGGGGATGCCAACTATGGCTACACCTTC. Full variable domain (outside the CDR3, taken from reference TRBV2 and TRBJ1-2): EPEVTQTPSHQVTQMGQEVILRCVPISNHLYFYWYRQILGQKVEFLVSFYNNEISEKSEIFDDQFSVERPDGSNFTLKIRSTKLEDSAMYFCASRDPGDANYGYTFGSGTRLTVV.

This clonotype was seen a few times. The chain recombines TRBV21-1 with TRBJ1-1; whether TRBD1, the table's D call, matches the DNA was not checked. TRBV21-1 is reported as a pseudogene. The CDR3 covers 19 residues. DNA of the CDR3: TGTGCCAGCAGCAATAAAGTTGCGGGACCCCCTTACAAGGAAACTGAAGCTTTCTTT. Amino acids: CASSNKVAGPPYKETEAFF.

This clonotype has more than one count but fewer than ten. The chain carries TRBV20-1 and TRBJ1-2; D is perhaps TRBD1 (6 bases). The V gene's germline CDR1 is DFQATT and CDR2 SNEGSKA (reference sequence). The CDR3 has 12 residues. V was pared by 6 bases and J by 2 bases, with 10 bases between. CDR3 region: CSATGQNYGYTF. CDR3 nucleotide sequence: TGCAGTGCCACAGGACAGAACTATGGCTACACCTTC.

The CDR3 reads CSATAGIRSNQPQHF. CDR3 DNA sequence: TGCAGTGCTACGGCGGGGATCCGTAGCAATCAGCCCCAGCATTTT. This chain joins TRBV20-1 and TRBJ1-5; D ambiguous. With 4 bases removed from V and 0 bases from J, the gap between germline ends came to 13 bases. CDR3 length: 15 amino acids. The germline CDR1 and CDR2 sequences are DFQATT and SNEGSKA (reference sequence).

This clonotype was observed a handful of times. J is TRBJ1-5 and V is TRBV28; 8 bases are a match to TRBD1. The CDR3 has 15 amino acids. V was pared by 6 bases and J by 2 bases, with 6 bases of the junction left unmatched. The germline CDR1 and CDR2 sequences are MDHEN and SYDVKM. The CDR3 DNA reads as TGTGCCAGCAGCTTAACGACAGGGGGCAATCAGCCCCAGCATTTT. Amino acids: CASSLTTGGNQPQHF.

This chain links TRBV20-1 with TRBJ1-1; D gene uncertain. Trimming cost V 0 bases and J 0 bases, with 14 bases left between them. CDR1 is DFQATT and CDR2 is SNEGSKA in the germline V gene (reference sequence). This CDR3 contains 16 residues. The CDR3 loop is CSARDSSTVMNTEAFF. CDR3 coding DNA: TGCAGTGCTAGAGATTCCTCGACCGTAATGAACACTGAAGCTTTCTTT.

This clonotype was seen a handful of times. The V call is TRBV28, the J call TRBJ2-7, with 7 nucleotides matching TRBD2. The J segment lost 4 bases and the V segment lost 5 bases, leaving 5 bases of the junction unmatched. Germline CDR1 and CDR2: MDHEN and SYDVKM. The CDR3 is made up of 13 amino acids. The CDR3 coding sequence is TGTGCCAGCAGTCGGGGGGACGCGTACGAGCAGTACTTC. Translated: CASSRGDAYEQYF. The full variable domain, its missing parts supplied by reference TRBV28 and TRBJ2-7, is DVKVTQSSRYLVKRTGEKVFLECVQDMDHENMFWYRQDPGLGLRLIYFSYDVKMKEKGDIPEGYSVSREKKERFSLILESASTNQTSMYLCASSRGDAYEQYFGPGTRLTVT.

This clonotype occurred a few times. The chain links TRBV15 to TRBJ2-3, with TRBD2 matching 7 bases. Germline values: CDR1 LNHNV, CDR2 YYDKDF (reference sequence). V trimming: 1 base; J trimming: 2 bases; junction bases outside the gene matches: 3. This CDR3 has 15 residues. CDR3 amino acids: CATSRGGGFTDTQYF. The CDR3 region has the DNA TGTGCCACCAGCAGAGGGGGGGGGTTCACAGATACGCAGTATTTT.

This clonotype was seen a few times. The rearrangement joins TRBV11-2 to TRBJ2-4; D not resolved. V lost 0 bases and J lost 1, with 13 bases in between. The germline gives CDR1 SGHAT, CDR2 FQNNGV. The CDR3 spans 17 residues. The CDR3 DNA reads TGTGCCAGCAGCTTAGATCATGGGAAAGGGGCCAAAAACATTCAGTACTTC. Protein product: CASSLDHGKGAKNIQYF. Supplemented by reference TRBV11-2 and TRBJ2-4, the full variable domain reads EAGVAQSPRYKIIEKRQSVAFWCNPISGHATLYWYQQILGQGPKLLIQFQNNGVVDDSQLPKDRFSAERLKGVDSTLKIQPAKLEDSAVYLCASSLDHGKGAKNIQYFGAGTRLSVL.

The chain carries TRBV4-2 and TRBJ2-1; 8 bases map to TRBD2. Per germline, CDR1 LGHNA and CDR2 YNFKEQ. The CDR3 has 15 amino acids. J was trimmed by 9 bases and V by 0 bases; bases with no gene match: 7. The CDR3 sequence is CASSQDGRGVFEQFF. CDR3 bases: TGTGCCAGCAGCCAAGATGGGCGGGGGGTATTTGAGCAGTTCTTC.

This clonotype was seen only a few times. The rearrangement uses TRBV4-2 and TRBJ1-5; no reliable D call. Germline V lookup: CDR1 LGHNA, CDR2 YNFKEQ. The V end lost 1 base, the J end lost 4 bases, and 5 bases lay between the germline ends. The CDR3 spans 13 residues. The CDR3 nucleotides read TGTGCCAGCAGCCAAGGTTTTAATCAGCCCCAGCATTTT. This sequence encodes CASSQGFNQPQHF.

The CDR3 loop is CSARHLRVSPQHF. The CDR3 DNA reads as TGCAGTGCGAGGCACCTCAGGGTTTCGCCCCAGCATTTT. The chain joins TRBV20-1 to TRBJ1-5, with D perhaps TRBD1 (5 bases). Looked up from germline, CDR1 is DFQATT and CDR2 is SNEGSKA (reference sequence). V lost 6 bases, J lost 9 bases, and 18 bases lay in between. The CDR3 is made up of 13 amino acids.

The V gene is TRBV28, the J gene TRBJ2-3; 13 nucleotides align to TRBD2. This CDR3 comprises 16 residues. V was clipped by 6 bases and J by 3 bases; unmatched bases: 6. Per the germline V gene, CDR1 is MDHEN and CDR2 is SYDVKM. Here the CDR3 DNA reads TGTGCCAGCAGAAGACTAGCGGGGGGAAAAACAGATACGCAGTATTTT. Residues: CASRRLAGGKTDTQYF.

This clonotype was counted a few times. This rearrangement joins TRBV4-3 to TRBJ2-7; D perhaps matches TRBD2 (6 bases). Deletions cut 1 base from V and 3 bases from J, with 13 bases between. The CDR3 sequence is 15 residues long. Germline V gene sequence: CDR1 LGHNA, CDR2 YSLEER. The CDR3 loop is CASSQGKGLHYEQYF. As DNA, the CDR3 is TGCGCCAGCAGCCAAGGCAAGGGACTCCACTACGAGCAGTACTTC.

This clonotype was observed a single time. The CDR3 is CASKYGPGGETQYF. DNA for the CDR3: TGTGCCAGCAAATACGGGCCAGGGGGGGAGACCCAGTACTTC. This chain uses TRBV6-5 with TRBJ2-7, with D possibly matching TRBD1 (7 bases). The last part of the DNA fits TRBJ2-5 better; the J call may be wrong. Germline assignment: CDR1 MNHEY and CDR2 SVGAGI. CDR3 length: 14 residues.

A few counts support this clonotype. The chain uses TRBV2 and TRBJ1-4; a possible D gene is TRBD1 (5 bases). CDR1 and CDR2 (germline): SNHLY, FYNNEI. V was trimmed by 6 bases and J by 7 bases, leaving 18 bases between them. The length of the CDR3 is 15 residues. The CDR3 DNA sequence: TGTGCCAGCAGCACTTATTCGGGGCAGGGTGAAAAACTGTTTTTT. This translates into CASSTYSGQGEKLFF.